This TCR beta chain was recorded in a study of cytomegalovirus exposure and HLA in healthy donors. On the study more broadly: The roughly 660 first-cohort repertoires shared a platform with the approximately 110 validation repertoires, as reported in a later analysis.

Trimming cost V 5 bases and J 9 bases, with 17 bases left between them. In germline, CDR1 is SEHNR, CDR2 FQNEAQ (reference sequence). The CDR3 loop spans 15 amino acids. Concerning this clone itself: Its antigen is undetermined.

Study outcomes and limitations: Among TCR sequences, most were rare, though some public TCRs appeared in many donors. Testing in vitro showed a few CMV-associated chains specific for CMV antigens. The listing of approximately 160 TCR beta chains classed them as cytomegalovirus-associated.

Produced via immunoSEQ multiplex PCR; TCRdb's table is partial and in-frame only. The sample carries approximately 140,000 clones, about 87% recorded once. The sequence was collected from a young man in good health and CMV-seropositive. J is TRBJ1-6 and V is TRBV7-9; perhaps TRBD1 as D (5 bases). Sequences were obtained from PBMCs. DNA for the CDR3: TGTGCCAGCAGCATATTCCGGGGACTGACTTCACCCCTCCACTTT. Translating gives CASSIFRGLTSPLHF.